This T cell receptor beta chain was captured by sequencing in a study of pediatric ulcerative colitis. Trimming removed 0 bases at V and 7 bases at J, with 16 bases between. Germline lookup yields CDR1 MDHEN and CDR2 SYDVKM. This CDR3 comprises 15 residues. The assay was run at survey level. Here immunoSEQ multiplex PCR was the method, and the copy in TCRdb shows in-frame clones only, minus some. The top ten hold around 1.4% of the sample, which has roughly 60,000 clones, about nine tenths seen once. Whole-study results and caveats: Repertoires came from total lymphocyte DNA, so rare subsets like regulatory T cells may be missed. Clonal expansions reduced rectal repertoire diversity in acute severe colitis.

As for this clone: Its antigen is unidentified.

The receptor was isolated from a boy aged 10-17 years who was a control in a study of pediatric ulcerative colitis. Sequenced sample: blood. The genes are TRBV28 and TRBJ2-7, with D hard to call. The CDR3, as DNA: TGTGCCAGCAGTTTATGGGGCAATCCCCGTCGAGAGCAGTACTTC. Translated: CASSLWGNPRREQYF.